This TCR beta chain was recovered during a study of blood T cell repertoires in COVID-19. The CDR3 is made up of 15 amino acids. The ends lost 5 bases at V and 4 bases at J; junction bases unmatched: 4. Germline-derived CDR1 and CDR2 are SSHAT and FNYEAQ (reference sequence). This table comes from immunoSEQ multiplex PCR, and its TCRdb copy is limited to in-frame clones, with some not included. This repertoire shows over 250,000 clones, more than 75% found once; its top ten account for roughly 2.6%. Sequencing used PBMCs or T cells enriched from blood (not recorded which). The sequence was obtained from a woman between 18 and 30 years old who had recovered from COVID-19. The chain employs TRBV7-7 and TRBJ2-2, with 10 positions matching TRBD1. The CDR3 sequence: CASSRDRGTTGELFF. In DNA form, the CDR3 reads TGTGCCAGCAGCCGGGACAGGGGAACCACCGGGGAGCTGTTTTTT.